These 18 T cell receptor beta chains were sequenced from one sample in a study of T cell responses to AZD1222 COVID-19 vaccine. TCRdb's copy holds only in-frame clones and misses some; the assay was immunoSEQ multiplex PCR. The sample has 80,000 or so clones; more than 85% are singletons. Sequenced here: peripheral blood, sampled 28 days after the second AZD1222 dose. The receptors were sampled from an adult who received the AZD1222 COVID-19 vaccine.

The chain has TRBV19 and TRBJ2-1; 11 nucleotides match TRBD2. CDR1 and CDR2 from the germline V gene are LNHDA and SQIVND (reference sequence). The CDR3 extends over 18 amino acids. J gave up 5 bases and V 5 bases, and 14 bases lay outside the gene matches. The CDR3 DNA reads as TGTGCCAGTAGTTCTCGACTAGCGGGAAAAAAGTATAACAATGAGCAGTTCTTC. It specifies CASSSRLAGKKYNNEQFF.

The CDR3 region is CASSESGGAQHF. The CDR3 DNA follows: TGTGCCAGCAGTGAATCCGGTGGGGCCCAGCATTTT. The J gene is TRBJ1-5, the V gene TRBV2; D uncertain. Germline V gene sequence: CDR1 SNHLY, CDR2 FYNNEI. The ends were cut back, 2 bases at V and 11 bases at J, with 10 bases in the middle. The CDR3 length is 12 residues.

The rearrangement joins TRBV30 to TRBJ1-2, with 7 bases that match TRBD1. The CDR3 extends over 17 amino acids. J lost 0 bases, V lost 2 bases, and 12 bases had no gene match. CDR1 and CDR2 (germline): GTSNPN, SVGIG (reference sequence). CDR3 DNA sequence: TGTGCCTGGAGTCAGACCCGGGACAGTGCATCTAACTATGGCTACACCTTC. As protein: CAWSQTRDSASNYGYTF. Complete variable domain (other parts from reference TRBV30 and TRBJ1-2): SQTIHQWPATLVQPVGSPLSLECTVEGTSNPNLYWYRQAAGRGLQLLFYSVGIGQISSEVPQNLSASRPQDRQFILSSKKLLLSDSGFYLCAWSQTRDSASNYGYTFGSGTRLTVV.

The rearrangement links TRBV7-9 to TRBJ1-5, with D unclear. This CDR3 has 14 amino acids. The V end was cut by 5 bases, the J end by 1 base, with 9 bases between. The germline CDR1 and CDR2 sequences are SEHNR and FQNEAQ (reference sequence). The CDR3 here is CASSLKDSNQPQHF. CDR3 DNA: TGTGCCAGCAGCCTTAAAGACAGCAATCAGCCCCAGCATTTT.

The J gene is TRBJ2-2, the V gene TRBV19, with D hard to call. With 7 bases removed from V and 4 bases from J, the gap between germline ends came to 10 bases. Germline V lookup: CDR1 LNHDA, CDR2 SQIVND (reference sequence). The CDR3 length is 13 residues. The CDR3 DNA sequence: TGTGCCAGTAATGGCGGACCCACCGGGGAGCTGTTTTTT. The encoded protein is CASNGGPTGELFF.

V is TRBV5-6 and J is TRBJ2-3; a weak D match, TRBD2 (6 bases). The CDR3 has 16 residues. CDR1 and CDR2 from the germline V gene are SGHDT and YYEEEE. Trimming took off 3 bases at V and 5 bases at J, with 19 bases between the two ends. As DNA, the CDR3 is TGTGCCAGCAGCTGGTCGGGAGAGGGAGAAGTAGATACGCAGTATTTT. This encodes CASSWSGEGEVDTQYF.

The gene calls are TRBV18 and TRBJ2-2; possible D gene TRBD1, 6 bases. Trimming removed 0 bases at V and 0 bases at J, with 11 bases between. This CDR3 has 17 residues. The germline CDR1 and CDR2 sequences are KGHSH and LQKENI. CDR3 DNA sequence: TGTGCCAGCTCACCACCAGCGACAGGATCGAACACCGGGGAGCTGTTTTTT. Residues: CASSPPATGSNTGELFF.

The CDR3 reads CASSKDGTALYGYTF. The DNA of the CDR3 is TGTGCCAGCAGCAAGGATGGGACAGCCCTATATGGCTACACCTTC. V usage is TRBV21-1 and J usage is TRBJ1-2; TRBD1 is the table's D call and was not checked against the DNA. TRBV21-1 is termed a pseudogene. The CDR3 is made up of 15 amino acids.

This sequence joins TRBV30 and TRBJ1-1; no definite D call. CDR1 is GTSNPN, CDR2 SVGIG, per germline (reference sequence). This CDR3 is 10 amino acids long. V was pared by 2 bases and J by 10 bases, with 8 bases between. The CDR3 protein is CAWSFTSAFF. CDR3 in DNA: TGTGCCTGGAGTTTCACTTCAGCTTTCTTT.

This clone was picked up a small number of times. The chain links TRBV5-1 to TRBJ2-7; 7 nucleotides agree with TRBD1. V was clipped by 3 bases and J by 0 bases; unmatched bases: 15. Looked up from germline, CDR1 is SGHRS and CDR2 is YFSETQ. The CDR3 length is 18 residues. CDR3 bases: TGCGCCAGCAGCTCAAGCACCCTTCCGACAGGGAGCTCCTACGAGCAGTACTTC. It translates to CASSSSTLPTGSSYEQYF. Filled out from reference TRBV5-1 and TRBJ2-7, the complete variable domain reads KAGVTQTPRYLIKTRGQQVTLSCSPISGHRSVSWYQQTPGQGLQFLFEYFSETQRNKGNFPGRFSGRQFSNSRSEMNVSTLELGDSALYLCASSSSTLPTGSSYEQYFGPGTRLTVT.

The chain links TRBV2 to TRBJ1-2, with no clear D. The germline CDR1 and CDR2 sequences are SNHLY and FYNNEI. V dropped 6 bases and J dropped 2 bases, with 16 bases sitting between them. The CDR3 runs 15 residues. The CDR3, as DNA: TGTGCCAGCAGAATGGACCTGGCAGGCAACTATGGCTACACCTTC. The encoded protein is CASRMDLAGNYGYTF.

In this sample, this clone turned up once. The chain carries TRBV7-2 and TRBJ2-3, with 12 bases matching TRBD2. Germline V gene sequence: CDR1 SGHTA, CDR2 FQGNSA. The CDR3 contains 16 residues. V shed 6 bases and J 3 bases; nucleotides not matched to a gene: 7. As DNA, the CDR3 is TGTGCCAGCAGGCCGACTAGCGGGAGAGGTACAGATACGCAGTATTTT. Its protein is CASRPTSGRGTDTQYF.

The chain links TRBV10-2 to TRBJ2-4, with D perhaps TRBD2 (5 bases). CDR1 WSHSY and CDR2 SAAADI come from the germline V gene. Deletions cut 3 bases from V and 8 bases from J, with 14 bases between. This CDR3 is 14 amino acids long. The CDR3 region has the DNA TGCGCCAGCAGTGAAATTGCCGGGGTAGACATTCAGTACTTC. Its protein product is CASSEIAGVDIQYF.

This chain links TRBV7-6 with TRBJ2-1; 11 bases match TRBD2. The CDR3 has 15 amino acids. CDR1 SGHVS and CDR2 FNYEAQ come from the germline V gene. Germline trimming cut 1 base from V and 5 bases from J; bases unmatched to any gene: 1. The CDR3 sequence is CASSLETSGNNEQFF. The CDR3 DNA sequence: TGTGCCAGCAGCTTAGAGACTAGCGGGAACAATGAGCAGTTCTTC.

The CDR3: CASSLGRVYEQYF. In nucleotides, the CDR3 is TGTGCCAGCAGCTTGGGGCGGGTCTACGAGCAGTACTTC. The rearrangement joins TRBV5-5 to TRBJ2-7; TRBD2 might be the D (5 bases). Trimming pared 0 bases from V and 3 bases from J, leaving 7 bases between. Germline-derived CDR1 and CDR2 are SGHKS and YYEKEE (reference sequence). This CDR3 is 13 amino acids long.

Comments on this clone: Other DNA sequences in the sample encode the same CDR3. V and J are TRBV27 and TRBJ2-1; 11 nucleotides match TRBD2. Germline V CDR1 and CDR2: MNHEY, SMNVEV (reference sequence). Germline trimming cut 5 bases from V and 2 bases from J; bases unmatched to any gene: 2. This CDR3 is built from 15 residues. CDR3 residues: CASSPGLAAYNEQFF. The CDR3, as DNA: TGTGCCAGCAGTCCGGGACTAGCGGCCTACAATGAGCAGTTCTTC.

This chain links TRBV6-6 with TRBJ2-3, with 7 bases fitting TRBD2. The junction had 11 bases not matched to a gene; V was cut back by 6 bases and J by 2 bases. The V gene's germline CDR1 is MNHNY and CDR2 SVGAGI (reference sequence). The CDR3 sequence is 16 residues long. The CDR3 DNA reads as TGTGCCAGCAGGGCGTGGGTGCGGGGGAACACAGATACGCAGTATTTT. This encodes CASRAWVRGNTDTQYF.

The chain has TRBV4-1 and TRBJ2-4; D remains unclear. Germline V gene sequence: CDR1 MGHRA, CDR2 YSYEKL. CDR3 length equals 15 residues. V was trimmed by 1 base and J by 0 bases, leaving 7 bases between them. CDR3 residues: CASSQGMIAKNIQYF. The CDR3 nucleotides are TGCGCCAGCAGCCAAGGGATGATAGCCAAAAACATTCAGTACTTC.